This T cell receptor beta chain was recovered during a study of control samples from healthy donors and cancer patients. The method was immunoSEQ multiplex PCR; TCRdb's version includes in-frame clones alone and lacks a portion of them. The sample has about 20,000 clones; roughly 91% are singletons. Germline assignment: CDR1 SGHTA and CDR2 FQGTGA. The CDR3 spans 14 residues. V dropped 3 bases and J dropped 1; count of bases not matched to a gene: 1. Remarks on this clone: Other DNA sequences in this specimen translate into the identical CDR3.

Sequenced material: PBMCs. The sequence came from a man in his fifties or sixties with head and neck cancer. The chain is built from TRBV7-3 and TRBJ2-3; TRBD2 agrees at 7 bases. The CDR3 bases are TGTGCCAGCAGCTTCAGCGGGGGCACAGATACGCAGTATTTT. It yields the protein CASSFSGGTDTQYF.